Listed here is a single TCR beta chain. The antigen is not known. The source of the sample is a study of STAT3 mutations in large granular lymphocyte leukemia. Overall study context: Roughly half the longitudinally sequenced T-LGLL patients had canonical STAT3 mutations. Roughly 37% of treated T-LGLL patients showed hematologic response to immunosuppression.

Profiling relied on immunoSEQ multiplex PCR, and the TCRdb table lists in-frame clones only, not all of them. The sample has 900 to 1,300 clones, 50% to 60% seen once. Trimming took off 0 bases at V and 5 bases at J, with 6 bases between the two ends. Looked up from germline, CDR1 is SQVTM and CDR2 is ANQGSEA. The CDR3 length is 12 residues. Study outcomes and limitations: In about 30% of the 18 patients, new TCR clonotypes emerged after therapy. Every T-LGLL patient had at least one immunodominant TCRbeta clonotype. Samples missed the first appearance of the clone.

The receptor was isolated from a human donor with T large granular lymphocyte leukemia. Some clones in this sample may be carry-over from other donors' samples. The J gene is TRBJ2-3, the V gene TRBV29-1; D not resolved. The material sequenced was PBMCs. The CDR3 sequence is CSVEEGGDTQYF. For the CDR3, the DNA is TGCAGCGTTGAAGAAGGCGGAGATACGCAGTATTTT.